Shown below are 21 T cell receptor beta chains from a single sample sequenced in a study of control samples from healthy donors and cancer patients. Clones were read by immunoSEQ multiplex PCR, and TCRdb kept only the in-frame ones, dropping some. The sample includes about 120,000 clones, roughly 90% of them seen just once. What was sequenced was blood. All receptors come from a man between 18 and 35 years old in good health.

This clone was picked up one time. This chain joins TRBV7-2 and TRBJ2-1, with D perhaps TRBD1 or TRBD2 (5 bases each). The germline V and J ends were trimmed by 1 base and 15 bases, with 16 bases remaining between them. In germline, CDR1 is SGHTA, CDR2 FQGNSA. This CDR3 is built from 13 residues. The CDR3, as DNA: TGTGCCAGCAGCTTAGGCTTCAGGGCTAGCCCGTTCTTC. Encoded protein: CASSLGFRASPFF.

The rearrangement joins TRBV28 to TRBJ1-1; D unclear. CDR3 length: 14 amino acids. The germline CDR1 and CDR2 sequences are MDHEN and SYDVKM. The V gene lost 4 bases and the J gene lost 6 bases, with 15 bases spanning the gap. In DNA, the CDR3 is TGTGCCAGCAGTTCCCCCAGTTTCGGGGCTGAAGCTTTCTTT. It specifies CASSSPSFGAEAFF.

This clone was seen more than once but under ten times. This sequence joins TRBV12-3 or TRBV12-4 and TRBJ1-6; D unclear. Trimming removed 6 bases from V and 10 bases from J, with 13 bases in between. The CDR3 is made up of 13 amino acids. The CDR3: CASSRRLESPLHF. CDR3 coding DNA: TGTGCCAGCAGCCGGCGTTTGGAGTCACCCCTCCACTTT.

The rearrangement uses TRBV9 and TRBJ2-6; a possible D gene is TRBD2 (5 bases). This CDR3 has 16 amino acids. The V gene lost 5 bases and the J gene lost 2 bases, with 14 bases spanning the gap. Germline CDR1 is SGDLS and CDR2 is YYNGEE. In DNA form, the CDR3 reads TGTGCCAGCAGTTATAGCGTGATCACTGGGGCCAACGTCCTGACTTTC. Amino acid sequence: CASSYSVITGANVLTF.

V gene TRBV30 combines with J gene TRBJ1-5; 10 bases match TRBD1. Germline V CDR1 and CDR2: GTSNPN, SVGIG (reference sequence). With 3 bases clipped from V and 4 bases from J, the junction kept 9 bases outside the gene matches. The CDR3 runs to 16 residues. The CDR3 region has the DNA TGTGCCTGGAGACCACCGACAGGGGGCGCGAATCAGCCCCAGCATTTT. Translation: CAWRPPTGGANQPQHF. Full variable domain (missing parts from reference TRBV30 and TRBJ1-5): SQTIHQWPATLVQPVGSPLSLECTVEGTSNPNLYWYRQAAGRGLQLLFYSVGIGQISSEVPQNLSASRPQDRQFILSSKKLLLSDSGFYLCAWRPPTGGANQPQHFGDGTRLSIL.

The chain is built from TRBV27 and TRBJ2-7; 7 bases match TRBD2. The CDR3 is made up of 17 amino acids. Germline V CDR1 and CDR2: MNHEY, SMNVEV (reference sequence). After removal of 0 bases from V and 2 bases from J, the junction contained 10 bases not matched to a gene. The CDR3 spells CASSLSAGVIIPYEQYF. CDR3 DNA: TGTGCCAGCAGTTTATCGGCGGGGGTTATTATTCCCTACGAGCAGTACTTC.

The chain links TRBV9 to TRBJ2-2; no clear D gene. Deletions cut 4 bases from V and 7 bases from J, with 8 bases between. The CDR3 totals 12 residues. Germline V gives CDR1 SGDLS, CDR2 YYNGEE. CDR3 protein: CASSPTFGELFF. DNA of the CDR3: TGTGCCAGCAGCCCTACGTTCGGGGAGCTGTTTTTT.

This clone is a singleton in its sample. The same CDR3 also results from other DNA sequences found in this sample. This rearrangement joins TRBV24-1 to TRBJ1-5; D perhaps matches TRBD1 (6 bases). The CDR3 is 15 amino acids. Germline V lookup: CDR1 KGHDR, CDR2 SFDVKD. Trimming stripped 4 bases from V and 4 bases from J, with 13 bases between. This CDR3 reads CATSDSDRLNQPQHF. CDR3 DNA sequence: TGTGCCACCAGTGACTCTGACAGGCTTAATCAGCCCCAGCATTTT.

The CDR3 region is CASSQAEGSRQPQHF. The CDR3 DNA is TGTGCCAGCTCACAGGCAGAAGGGAGTAGGCAGCCCCAGCATTTT. The chain recombines TRBV18 with TRBJ1-5, with no clear D. The CDR3 contains 15 residues. Trimming stripped 4 bases from V and 7 bases from J, with 17 bases between. Germline CDR1 reads KGHSH; CDR2 reads LQKENI.

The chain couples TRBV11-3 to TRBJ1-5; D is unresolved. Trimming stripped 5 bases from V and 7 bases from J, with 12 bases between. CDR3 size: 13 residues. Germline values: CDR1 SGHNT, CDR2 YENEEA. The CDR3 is CASSPTPGQPQHF. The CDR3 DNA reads TGTGCCAGCAGCCCTACTCCGGGACAGCCCCAGCATTTT. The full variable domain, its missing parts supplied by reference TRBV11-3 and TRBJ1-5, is EAGVVQSPRYKIIEKKQPVAFWCNPISGHNTLYWYLQNLGQGPELLIRYENEEAVDDSQLPKDRFSAERLKGVDSTLKIQPAELGDSAVYLCASSPTPGQPQHFGDGTRLSIL.

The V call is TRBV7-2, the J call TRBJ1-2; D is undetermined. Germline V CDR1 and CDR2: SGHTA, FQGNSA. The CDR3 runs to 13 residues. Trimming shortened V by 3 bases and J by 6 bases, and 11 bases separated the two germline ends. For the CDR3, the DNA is TGTGCCAGCAGCTTGATGCAGTATAATGGCTACACCTTC. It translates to CASSLMQYNGYTF.

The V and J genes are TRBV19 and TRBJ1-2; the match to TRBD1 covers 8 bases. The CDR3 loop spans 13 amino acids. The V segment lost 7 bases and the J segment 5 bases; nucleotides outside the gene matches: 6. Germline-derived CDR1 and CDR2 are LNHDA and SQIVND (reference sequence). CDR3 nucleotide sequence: TGTGCCAGTACTCCGAGGACAGGGTATGGCTACACCTTC. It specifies CASTPRTGYGYTF.

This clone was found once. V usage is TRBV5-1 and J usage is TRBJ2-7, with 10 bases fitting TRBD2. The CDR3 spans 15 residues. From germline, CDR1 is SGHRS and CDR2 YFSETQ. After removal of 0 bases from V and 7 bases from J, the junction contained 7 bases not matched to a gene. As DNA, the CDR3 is TGCGCCAGCAGCTTGGTGCTAGCGGGAGTCGATGAGCAGTACTTC. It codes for CASSLVLAGVDEQYF.

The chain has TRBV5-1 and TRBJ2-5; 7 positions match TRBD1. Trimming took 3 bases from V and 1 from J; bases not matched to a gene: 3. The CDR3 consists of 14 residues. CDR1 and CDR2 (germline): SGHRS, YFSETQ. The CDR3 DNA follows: TGCGCCAGCAGCTCCCGGGACAGCCAAGAGACCCAGTACTTC. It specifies CASSSRDSQETQYF.

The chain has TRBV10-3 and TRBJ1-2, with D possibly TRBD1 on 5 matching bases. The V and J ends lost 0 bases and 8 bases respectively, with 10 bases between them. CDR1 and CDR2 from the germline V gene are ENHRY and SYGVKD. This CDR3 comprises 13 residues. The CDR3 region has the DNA TGTGCCATCAGTGAGTCGACAGATCGGGGCTACACCTTC. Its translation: CAISESTDRGYTF.

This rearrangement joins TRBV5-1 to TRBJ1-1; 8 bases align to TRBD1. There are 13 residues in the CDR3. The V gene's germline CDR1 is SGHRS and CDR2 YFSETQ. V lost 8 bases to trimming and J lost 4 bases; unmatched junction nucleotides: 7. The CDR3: CASSTGDSTEAFF. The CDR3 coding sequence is TGCGCCAGTTCGACAGGGGATAGCACTGAAGCTTTCTTT.

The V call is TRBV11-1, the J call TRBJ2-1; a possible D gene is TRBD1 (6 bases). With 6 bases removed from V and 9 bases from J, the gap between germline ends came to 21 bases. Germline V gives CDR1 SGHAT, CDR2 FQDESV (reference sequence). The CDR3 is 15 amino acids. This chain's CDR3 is CASRVKDSDVTEQFF. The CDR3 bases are TGTGCCAGCAGGGTAAAGGACAGCGACGTCACTGAGCAGTTCTTC.

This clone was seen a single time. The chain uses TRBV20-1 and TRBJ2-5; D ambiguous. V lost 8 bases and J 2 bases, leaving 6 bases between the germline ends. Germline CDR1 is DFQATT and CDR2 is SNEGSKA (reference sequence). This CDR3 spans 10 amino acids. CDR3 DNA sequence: TGCAGTTTACCTCAAGAGACCCAGTACTTC. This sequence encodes CSLPQETQYF.

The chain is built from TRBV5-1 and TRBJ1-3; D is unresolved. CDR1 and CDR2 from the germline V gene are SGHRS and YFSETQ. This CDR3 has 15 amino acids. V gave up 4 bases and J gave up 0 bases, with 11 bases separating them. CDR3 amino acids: CASSPGRLSGNTIYF. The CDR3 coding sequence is TGCGCCAGCAGCCCCGGACGGCTCTCTGGAAACACCATATATTTT.

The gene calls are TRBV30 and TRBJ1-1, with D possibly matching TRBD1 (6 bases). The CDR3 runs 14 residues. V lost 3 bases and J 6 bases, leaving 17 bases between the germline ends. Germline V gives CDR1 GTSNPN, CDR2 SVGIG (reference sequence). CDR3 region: CAWSLQPGAAEAFF. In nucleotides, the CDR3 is TGTGCCTGGAGCCTACAGCCAGGGGCGGCTGAAGCTTTCTTT.

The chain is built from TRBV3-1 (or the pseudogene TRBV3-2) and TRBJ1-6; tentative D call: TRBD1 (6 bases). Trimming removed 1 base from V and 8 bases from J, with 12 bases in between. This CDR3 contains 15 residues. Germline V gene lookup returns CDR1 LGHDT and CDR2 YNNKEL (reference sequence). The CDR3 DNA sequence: TGTGCCAGCAGCCAAGTAGGGGGTTATTATTCACCCCTCCACTTT. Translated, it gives CASSQVGGYYSPLHF.